These T cell receptor beta chains were read from a single sample in a study of shared clonotypes between healthy human individuals. The data were produced by immunoSEQ multiplex PCR, yet TCRdb's version contains in-frame clones alone and is incomplete. The profile shows a few hundred thousand clones, around 90% of them singletons. Sequencing used memory CD8+ T cells sorted from blood. Receptors were obtained from a man aged 18-30 years in good health. Both conserved end residues are part of each CDR3. D genes are given only for firm matches. Clone size is given for some rows only: seen once, a few or many times, or a class if the clone is expanded.

size | J | V | D | DNA | CDR3
- | TRBJ1-1 | TRBV7-2 | - | TGTGCCAGCAGCTCAAGGGCCTTCACTGAAGCTTTCTTT | CASSSRAFTEAFF
- | TRBJ1-4 | TRBV9 | - | TGTGCCAGCAGCGCCGGTCCTGAAAAACTGTTTTTT | CASSAGPEKLFF
- | TRBJ2-5 | TRBV29-1 | - | TGCAGCGTTGAAGACAAACGGCGCGGGGGCCGTGGGGGTAACCAGTACTTC | CSVEDKRRGGRGGNQYF
- | TRBJ2-7 | TRBV9 | - | TGTGCCAGCAGCGTAGGCTATACCTACGAGCAGTACTTC | CASSVGYTYEQYF
few | TRBJ2-1 | TRBV5-6 | TRBD2 | TGTGCCAGCAGCTCCCGGGCGACTAGCGGACGCAATGAGCAGTTCTTC | CASSSRATSGRNEQFF
few | TRBJ2-7 | TRBV6-5 | - | TGTGCCAGCAGGGACCCCTTAAAGGAGCAGTACTTC | CASRDPLKEQYF
- | TRBJ2-5 | TRBV9 | - | TGTGCCAGCAGCCCTCGGACTCAAGAGACCCAGTACTTC | CASSPRTQETQYF
- | TRBJ2-3 | TRBV9 | - | TGTGCCAGCAGCCTCCTTGGCGGGGTCACAGATACGCAGTATTTT | CASSLLGGVTDTQYF
- | TRBJ1-5 | TRBV4-2 | - | TGTGCCAGCAGCTTCAGGGAGGTTGGCAATCAGCCCCAGCATTTT | CASSFREVGNQPQHF
- | TRBJ1-1 | TRBV28 | - | TGTGCCAGCAGTCTCCTTGGTGCTTCGGCCGAAGGGGGTACTGAAGCTTTCTTT | CASSLLGASAEGGTEAFF
- | TRBJ1-4 | TRBV27 | TRBD1 | TGTGCCAGCAGTTTCCTACCGGGACAGCCTGAAAAACTGTTTTTT | CASSFLPGQPEKLFF
- | TRBJ2-7 | TRBV7-9 | TRBD1 | TGTGCCAGCAGCTTAGAAATCGGCGGACAGGGATCCTACGAGCAGTACTTC | CASSLEIGGQGSYEQYF
- | TRBJ2-7 | TRBV2 | - | TGTGCCAGCAGTGAATGGGACCCTGTCGAGCAGTACTTC | CASSEWDPVEQYF
- | TRBJ2-7 | TRBV11-2 | - | TGTGCCAGCAGCTTTTTCGGAGTGCATTACGAGCAGTACTTC | CASSFFGVHYEQYF
- | TRBJ2-5 | TRBV7-3 | - | TGTGCCAGCAGCCTCGACGGGCTAGAGACCCAGTACTTC | CASSLDGLETQYF
- | TRBJ2-2 | TRBV4-1 | TRBD2 | TGCGCCAGCAGCCAAGATAATCTGGGTCTAGCGGGGGAAAACACCGGGGAGCTGTTTTTT | CASSQDNLGLAGENTGELFF
few | TRBJ1-6 | TRBV7-9 | - | TGTGCCAGCAGCTTGTACGGAAGCTCCTATAATTCACCCCTCCACTTT | CASSLYGSSYNSPLHF
- | TRBJ2-5 | TRBV6-5 | TRBD1 | TGTGCCAGCAGTTACGGGACAGGGAAAGAGACCCAGTACTTC | CASSYGTGKETQYF
- | TRBJ2-7 | TRBV27 | - | TGTGCCAGCAGTTTCTTTTCAGGTTACGAGCAGTACTTC | CASSFFSGYEQYF
- | TRBJ1-2 | TRBV7-9 | TRBD1 | TGTGCCAGCAGCCACGTGGACAGGGAAGCTAACTATGGCTACACCTTC | CASSHVDREANYGYTF
- | TRBJ2-1 | TRBV6-1 | - | TGTGCCAGCAGTGATGGGGGGGGCCCCCACAATGAGCAGTTCTTC | CASSDGGGPHNEQFF
- | TRBJ2-7 | TRBV5-4 | - | TGTGCCAGCAGCTTGGGGGGGGCCGAGCAGTACTTC | CASSLGGAEQYF
- | TRBJ2-7 | TRBV7-9 | - | TGTGCCAGCACGCAGTTGCCGGGGAGACAGTACTTC | CASTQLPGRQYF
- | TRBJ1-1 | TRBV4-1 | - | TGCGCCAGCAGCCAAATTACGAACACTGAAGCTTTCTTT | CASSQITNTEAFF
- | TRBJ1-5 | TRBV9 | - | TGTGCCAGCAGCCCAGGTGTGGGATCACGGCCCCAGCATTTT | CASSPGVGSRPQHF
- | TRBJ2-1 | TRBV30 | - | TGTGCCTGGAGTGTGCAGAGCTCCTACAATGAGCAGTTCTTC | CAWSVQSSYNEQFF
- | TRBJ1-4 | TRBV7-9 | - | TGTGCCAGCAGCTTAGCGGGGGCTCGGACAGCAGAAAAACTGTTTTTT | CASSLAGARTAEKLFF
- | TRBJ2-7 | TRBV10-3 | - | TGTGCCATCAGTGAGTCGAGCGGATCCTACGAGCAGTACTTC | CAISESSGSYEQYF
- | TRBJ1-4 | TRBV5-7 | TRBD1 | TGTGCCAGCAGCTTGGCCCTCCGGGACAGGTTTGATGAAAAACTGTTTTTT | CASSLALRDRFDEKLFF
- | TRBJ2-7 | TRBV27 | TRBD2 | TGTGCCAGCAGTTTAATGGGGACTAATAACTACGAGCAGTACTTC | CASSLMGTNNYEQYF
- | TRBJ2-1 | TRBV9 | TRBD1 | TGTGCCAGCAGCGTAGGGGACAGCCGGGAGCAGTTCTTC | CASSVGDSREQFF
many | TRBJ1-6 | TRBV27 | - | TGTGCCAGCAGTACTTTCTCCTATAATTCACCCCTCCACTTT | CASSTFSYNSPLHF
- | TRBJ2-1 | TRBV7-9 | - | TGTGCCAGCAGCTTAGCTAGCGGTACCTACAATGAGCAGTTCTTC | CASSLASGTYNEQFF
- | TRBJ1-2 | TRBV11-2 | - | TGTGCCAGCAGTCTCTCGGGGGACCACTATGGCTACACCTTC | CASSLSGDHYGYTF
- | TRBJ2-3 | TRBV6-4 | - | TGTGCCAGCAGTGCGGACTATAATACGCAGTATTTT | CASSADYNTQYF
- | TRBJ2-7 | TRBV6-6 | - | TGTGCCAGCAGTTACTACTTTCAATACGAGCAGTACTTC | CASSYYFQYEQYF
- | TRBJ1-1 | TRBV7-9 | TRBD1 | TGTGCCAGCAGCCCCGGGACAGGCGGGACGGACACTGAAGCTTTCTTT | CASSPGTGGTDTEAFF
many | TRBJ1-6 | TRBV7-9 | TRBD1 | TGTGCCAGCAGCCACCGGGACAGAGCCAATTCACCCCTCCACTTT | CASSHRDRANSPLHF
- | TRBJ2-7 | TRBV5-1 | TRBD2 | TGCGCCAGCAGCTTAAGTCGCGGGAGAAGCGAGCAGTACTTC | CASSLSRGRSEQYF
- | TRBJ2-1 | TRBV29-1 | - | TGCAGCGTTTCGGAGGTCTACATGCAGGGCTACAATGAGCAGTTCTTC | CSVSEVYMQGYNEQFF
- | TRBJ1-1 | TRBV19 | TRBD1 | TGTGCCAGTAGTACAGGGGGGTGGACTGAAGCTTTCTTT | CASSTGGWTEAFF
- | TRBJ1-3 | TRBV1 | - | TGCACCAGCAGCCAATATTGCGGGCCTGGAAACACCATATATTTT | CTSSQYCGPGNTIYF
- | TRBJ1-4 | TRBV14 | - | TGTGCCAGCAGCCCCCCCGGGGGAGCGGGACGGGGTGAAAAACTGTTTTTT | CASSPPGGAGRGEKLFF